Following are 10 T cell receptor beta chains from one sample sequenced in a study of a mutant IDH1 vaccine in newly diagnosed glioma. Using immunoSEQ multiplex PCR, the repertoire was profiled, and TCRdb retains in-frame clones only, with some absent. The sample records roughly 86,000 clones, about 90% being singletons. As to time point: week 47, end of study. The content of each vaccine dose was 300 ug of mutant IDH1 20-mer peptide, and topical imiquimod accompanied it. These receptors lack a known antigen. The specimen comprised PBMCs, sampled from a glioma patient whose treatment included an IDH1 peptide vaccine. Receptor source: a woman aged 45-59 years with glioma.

The CDR3 spells CASSQGAMGRSNEKLFF. The CDR3 region has the DNA TGTGCCAGCAGCCAAGGGGCCATGGGCCGTTCGAATGAAAAACTGTTTTTT. The rearrangement links TRBV14 to TRBJ1-4; D remains unclear. The CDR3 consists of 17 residues. Per the germline V gene, CDR1 is SGHDN and CDR2 is FVKESK. With 1 base removed from V and 5 bases from J, the gap between germline ends came to 17 bases.

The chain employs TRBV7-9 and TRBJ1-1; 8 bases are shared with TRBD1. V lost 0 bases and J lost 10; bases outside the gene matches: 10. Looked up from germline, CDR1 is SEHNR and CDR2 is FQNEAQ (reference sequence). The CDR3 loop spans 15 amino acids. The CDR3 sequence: CASSLAFRGRRRAFF. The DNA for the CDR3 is TGTGCCAGCAGCTTAGCGTTCAGGGGGCGAAGGCGAGCTTTCTTT. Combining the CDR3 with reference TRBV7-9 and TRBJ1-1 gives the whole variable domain DTGVSQNPRHKITKRGQNVTFRCDPISEHNRLYWYRQTLGQGPEFLTYFQNEAQLEKSRLLSDRFSAERPKGSFSTLEIQRTEQGDSAMYLCASSLAFRGRRRAFFGQGTRLTVV.

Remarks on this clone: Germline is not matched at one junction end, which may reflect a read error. The CDR3 sequence: CTSRQSNQPQHF. CDR3 bases: TGTACCAGCAGGCAGAGCAATCAGCCCCAGCATTTT. This chain connects TRBV28 to TRBJ1-5; D is ambiguous. This CDR3 spans 12 amino acids. The germline V gene has CDR1 MDHEN and CDR2 SYDVKM. Combining the CDR3 with reference TRBV28 and TRBJ1-5 gives the whole variable domain DVKVTQSSRYLVKRTGEKVFLECVQDMDHENMFWYRQDPGLGLRLIYFSYDVKMKEKGDIPEGYSVSREKKERFSLILESASTNQTSMYLCTSRQSNQPQHFGDGTRLSIL.

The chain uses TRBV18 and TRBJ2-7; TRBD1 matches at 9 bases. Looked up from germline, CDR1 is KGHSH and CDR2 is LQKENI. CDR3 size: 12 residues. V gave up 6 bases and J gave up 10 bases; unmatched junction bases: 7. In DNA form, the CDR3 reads TGTGCCAGCTCCCCTACAGGGGGCGAACAGTACTTC. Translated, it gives CASSPTGGEQYF.

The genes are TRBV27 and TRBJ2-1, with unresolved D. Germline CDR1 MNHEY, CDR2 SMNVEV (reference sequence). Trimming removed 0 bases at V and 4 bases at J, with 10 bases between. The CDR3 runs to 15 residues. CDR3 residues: CASSLSIDMYNEQFF. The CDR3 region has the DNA TGTGCCAGCAGTTTATCAATAGATATGTACAATGAGCAGTTCTTC.

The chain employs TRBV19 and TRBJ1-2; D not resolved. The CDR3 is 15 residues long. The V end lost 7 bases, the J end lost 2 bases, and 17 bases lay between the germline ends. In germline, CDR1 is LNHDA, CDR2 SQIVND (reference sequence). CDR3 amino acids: CASNGVDYVNYGYTF. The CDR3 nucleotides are TGTGCCAGTAATGGGGTAGACTACGTAAACTATGGCTACACCTTC.

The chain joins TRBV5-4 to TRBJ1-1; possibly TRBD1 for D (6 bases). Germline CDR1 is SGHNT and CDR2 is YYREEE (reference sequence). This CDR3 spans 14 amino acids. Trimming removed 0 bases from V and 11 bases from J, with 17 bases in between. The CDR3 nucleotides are TGTGCCAGCAGCTTGGCCGGTCAGGGGAAATCGGCTTTCTTT. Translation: CASSLAGQGKSAFF.

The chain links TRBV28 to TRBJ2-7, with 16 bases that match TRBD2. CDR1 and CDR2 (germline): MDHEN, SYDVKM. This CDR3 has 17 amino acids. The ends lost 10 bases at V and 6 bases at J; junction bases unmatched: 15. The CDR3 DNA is TGTGCCACCTACCCCCCGGGACTAGCGGGAGGGGGGGGCGAGCAGTACTTC. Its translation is CATYPPGLAGGGGEQYF.

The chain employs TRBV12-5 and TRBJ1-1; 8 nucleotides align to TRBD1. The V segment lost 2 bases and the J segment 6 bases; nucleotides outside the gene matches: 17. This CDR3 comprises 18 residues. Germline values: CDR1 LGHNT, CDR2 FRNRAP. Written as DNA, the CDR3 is TGTGCTAGTGGTTTGCCAAGAGGGGCAGGGGGCTTCGAGGCTGAAGCTTTCTTT. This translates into CASGLPRGAGGFEAEAFF.

Here the CDR3 reads CASSPWQGKTYEQYF. The CDR3, as DNA: TGTGCCAGCTCACCTTGGCAGGGGAAAACCTACGAGCAGTACTTC. The J gene is TRBJ2-7, the V gene TRBV18; tentative D call: TRBD1 (6 bases). Deletions cut 3 bases from V and 2 bases from J, with 14 bases between. Germline V CDR1 and CDR2: KGHSH, LQKENI. The CDR3 extends over 15 amino acids.